The entry below gives a single TCR beta chain sequence along with its context. Clones were read by immunoSEQ multiplex PCR, and TCRdb kept only the in-frame ones, dropping some. This table holds fewer than 700,000 clones, roughly four fifths found once. V lost 1 base to trimming and J lost 3 bases, with 10 bases between them. This CDR3 contains 14 residues. Germline CDR1 MNHNS, CDR2 SASEGT. This sample was included in a study of shared clonotypes between healthy human individuals. Study as a whole: The donor group consisted of a couple of women and a few men, aged 18 to 49.

Specimen: PBMCs. The chain employs TRBV6-1 and TRBJ2-7; D gene unclear. The TCR comes from a woman aged 40 to 50 in good health. Some clones in this sample may be carry-over from other donors' samples. The CDR3 loop reads CASSEGPVNYEQYF. CDR3 DNA sequence: TGTGCCAGCAGTGAAGGACCAGTCAACTACGAGCAGTACTTC.